The 3 T cell receptor beta chains presented below share a single source sample, sequenced in a study of T cell responses to AZD1222 COVID-19 vaccine. Assay: immunoSEQ multiplex PCR; the TCRdb copy retains only in-frame clones and omits some. The repertoire consists of about 200,000 clones, with more than 85% occurring once and the leading ten covering around 3%. The sequences come from peripheral blood, collected 28 days after the second AZD1222 dose. The receptors were gathered from an adult who received the AZD1222 COVID-19 vaccine.

This clone appeared a single time. The chain recombines TRBV28 with TRBJ2-7, with D tentatively TRBD1 (6 bases). The ends were cut back, 6 bases at V and 6 bases at J, with 18 bases in the middle. Germline V CDR1 and CDR2: MDHEN, SYDVKM. CDR3 length: 14 residues. CDR3 region: CASSARGRWSEQYF. CDR3 DNA sequence: TGTGCCAGCAGCGCCAGGGGAAGATGGTCCGAGCAGTACTTC.

Here the CDR3 reads CAISVGLGSSYEQYF. The CDR3 DNA follows: TGTGCCATCAGTGTCGGTCTGGGGAGCTCCTACGAGCAGTACTTC. The chain joins TRBV10-3 to TRBJ2-7; TRBD2 is a possible D gene (5 bases). The V gene lost 4 bases and the J gene lost 0 bases, with 13 bases spanning the gap. CDR1 and CDR2 (germline): ENHRY, SYGVKD. This CDR3 is 15 amino acids long.

The V gene is TRBV18, the J gene TRBJ2-7; D remains unclear. Germline V gives CDR1 KGHSH, CDR2 LQKENI. The CDR3 is 13 amino acids. V lost 3 bases and J 7 bases, leaving 13 bases between the germline ends. CDR3 DNA sequence: TGTGCCAGCTCACCCACCGGTGCGAGGGAGCAGTACTTC. Translating gives CASSPTGAREQYF.